Each of the 31 T cell receptor beta chains below was sequenced from the same sample in a study of blood T cell repertoires in COVID-19. Using immunoSEQ multiplex PCR, the repertoire was profiled, and TCRdb retains in-frame clones only, with some absent. This sample has 130,000 to 150,000 clones, with 76% found just once. Sequencing input: peripheral blood. These receptors were obtained from a man in his 60s with acute or convalescent COVID-19.

This chain uses TRBV19 with TRBJ1-1; the D gene is possibly TRBD1 (6 bases). Trimming stripped 3 bases from V and 4 bases from J, with 15 bases between. Per the germline V gene, CDR1 is LNHDA and CDR2 is SQIVND (reference sequence). The CDR3 spans 15 residues. CDR3 nucleotide sequence: TGTGCCAGTAGTATTAATGCAGGGGTTGGCACTGAAGCTTTCTTT. Amino acids: CASSINAGVGTEAFF.

The count of this clone is one. CDR3 nucleotide sequence: TGTGCCAGTACGGAGGGGCCCGGCACAGATACGCAGTATTTT. As protein: CASTEGPGTDTQYF. The V call is TRBV19, the J call TRBJ2-3; weak D call: TRBD2 (6 bases). Germline CDR1 and CDR2: LNHDA and SQIVND (reference sequence). V lost 7 bases and J 1 base, leaving 12 bases between the germline ends. The CDR3 consists of 14 residues.

The CDR3 nucleotides read TGTGCCAGCAGTTACTCGAGCGCGGGGGGGGCAGATACGCAGTATTTT. Translation gives CASSYSSAGGADTQYF. The chain recombines TRBV6-5 with TRBJ2-3, with 9 nucleotides matching TRBD2. CDR1 and CDR2 (germline): MNHEY, SVGAGI. V dropped 0 bases and J dropped 4; count of bases not matched to a gene: 5. This CDR3 has 16 amino acids.

The chain couples TRBV28 to TRBJ2-5; tentatively, D is TRBD2 (6 bases). This CDR3 comprises 14 residues. Trimming left V 5 bases short and J 4 bases short, with 14 bases between. Looked up from germline, CDR1 is MDHEN and CDR2 is SYDVKM. CDR3 protein: CASSPWGERETQYF. The DNA for the CDR3 is TGTGCCAGCAGTCCGTGGGGGGAAAGAGAGACCCAGTACTTC.

This chain connects TRBV7-2 to TRBJ2-1, with 8 bases matching TRBD2. The germline V gene has CDR1 SGHTA and CDR2 FQGNSA. The CDR3 runs 16 residues. Trimming at V came to 4 bases and at J to 0 bases, leaving 5 bases not matched to a gene. The CDR3 sequence is CASSSSSGYSYNEQFF. As DNA, the CDR3 is TGTGCCAGCAGCTCCTCTAGCGGGTACTCCTACAATGAGCAGTTCTTC.

This clone was counted between two and nine times. The chain uses TRBV25-1 and TRBJ1-1; maybe TRBD1 (6 bases). Germline V gene sequence: CDR1 MGHDK, CDR2 SYGVNS. V shed 5 bases and J shed 5 bases, with 18 bases lying between them. The CDR3 loop spans 15 amino acids. DNA for the CDR3: TGTGCCAGCAGTATTAACAGGGTGGTGGGGACTGAAGCTTTCTTT. This gives the protein CASSINRVVGTEAFF.

The chain recombines TRBV10-3 with TRBJ1-6; 7 nucleotides agree with TRBD1. The CDR3 totals 17 residues. Germline CDR1 reads ENHRY; CDR2 reads SYGVKD. V dropped 6 bases and J dropped 0; count of bases not matched to a gene: 8. CDR3 amino acids: CAIRVPGQNSYNSPLHF. The CDR3 DNA reads as TGTGCCATCAGGGTACCGGGACAGAACTCCTATAATTCACCCCTCCACTTT.

The chain links TRBV28 to TRBJ1-5; 9 bases agree with TRBD1. The CDR3 is 17 amino acids. After removal of 0 bases from V and 1 base from J, the junction contained 4 bases not matched to a gene. CDR1 is MDHEN and CDR2 is SYDVKM in the germline V gene. The CDR3 sequence is CASSLWVQGASNQPQHF. CDR3 sequence (DNA): TGTGCCAGCAGTTTATGGGTACAGGGGGCGAGCAATCAGCCCCAGCATTTT. The full variable domain, rest sourced from reference TRBV28 and TRBJ1-5, is DVKVTQSSRYLVKRTGEKVFLECVQDMDHENMFWYRQDPGLGLRLIYFSYDVKMKEKGDIPEGYSVSREKKERFSLILESASTNQTSMYLCASSLWVQGASNQPQHFGDGTRLSIL.

In this sample, this clone turned up once. This chain links TRBV11-2 with TRBJ2-7, with 7 positions matching TRBD1. V gave up 5 bases and J gave up 3 bases; unmatched junction bases: 4. Germline CDR1 and CDR2: SGHAT and FQNNGV. This CDR3 region has 13 residues. This CDR3 is CASSQNRGYEQYF. In nucleotides, the CDR3 is TGTGCCAGCAGCCAAAACAGGGGCTACGAGCAGTACTTC.

The J gene is TRBJ2-2, the V gene TRBV10-1; a weak D match, TRBD1 (5 bases). Germline CDR1 WNHNN, CDR2 SYGVQD (reference sequence). The CDR3 loop spans 15 amino acids. V shed 3 bases and J shed 5 bases, with 13 bases lying between them. CDR3 DNA: TGCGCCAGCAGTGACTTGGGGCTGGGGACCGGGGAGCTGTTTTTT. This codes for CASSDLGLGTGELFF.

This chain joins TRBV5-1 and TRBJ1-6; TRBD1 aligns across 8 bases. The CDR3 loop spans 14 amino acids. J gave up 7 bases and V 1 base, and 1 base lay outside the gene matches. CDR1 and CDR2 (germline): SGHRS, YFSETQ. CDR3 loop: CASSLQGANSPLHF. The CDR3 DNA reads as TGCGCCAGCAGCTTGCAGGGGGCGAATTCACCCCTCCACTTT.

The rearrangement links TRBV18 to TRBJ1-4, with 8 positions matching TRBD1. V was clipped by 1 base and J by 6 bases; unmatched bases: 10. CDR1 is KGHSH and CDR2 is LQKENI in the germline V gene. The length of the CDR3 is 17 residues. The CDR3 sequence: CASSPRVGRGRDEKLFF. The CDR3 DNA sequence: TGTGCCAGCTCACCACGAGTCGGCAGGGGGCGCGATGAAAAACTGTTTTTT.

This clone came up once. The chain joins TRBV19 to TRBJ2-5, with 10 bases lining up with TRBD2. This CDR3 is built from 18 residues. V lost 6 bases to trimming and J lost 5 bases; unmatched junction nucleotides: 18. Per germline, CDR1 LNHDA and CDR2 SQIVND (reference sequence). The CDR3: CASSPRAGGPAGWETQYF. CDR3 bases: TGTGCCAGTAGCCCAAGAGCGGGAGGGCCTGCTGGATGGGAGACCCAGTACTTC.

The CDR3 reads CASRPTGLAGRSDTQYF. Written as DNA, the CDR3 is TGTGCCAGCAGACCGACGGGACTAGCGGGACGGTCAGATACGCAGTATTTT. This chain connects TRBV28 to TRBJ2-3, with 13 bases aligning to TRBD2. This CDR3 is 17 amino acids long. The J segment lost 4 bases and the V segment lost 6 bases, leaving 10 bases of the junction unmatched. From germline, CDR1 is MDHEN and CDR2 SYDVKM.

V usage is TRBV28 and J usage is TRBJ2-1, with D tentatively TRBD2 (6 bases). Trimming took 5 bases from V and 8 from J, leaving 19 bases between them. Germline values: CDR1 MDHEN, CDR2 SYDVKM. The CDR3 runs to 15 residues. CDR3 loop: CASSIWTTRSDEQFF. CDR3 DNA sequence: TGTGCCAGCAGTATTTGGACTACCCGGAGCGATGAGCAGTTCTTC.

The genes are TRBV18 and TRBJ2-2; 7 bases line up with TRBD1. The CDR3 consists of 16 residues. From germline, CDR1 is KGHSH and CDR2 LQKENI. Unmatched junction bases numbered 3, after V lost 2 bases and J lost 0 bases. The CDR3 nucleotides are TGTGCCAGCTCACCAGTGGACAGGTCGAACACCGGGGAGCTGTTTTTT. This sequence encodes CASSPVDRSNTGELFF. Full variable domain (outside the CDR3, taken from reference TRBV18 and TRBJ2-2): NAGVMQNPRHLVRRRGQEARLRCSPMKGHSHVYWYRQLPEEGLKFMVYLQKENIIDESGMPKERFSAEFPKEGPSILRIQQVVRGDSAAYFCASSPVDRSNTGELFFGEGSRLTVL.

The DNA of the CDR3 is TGTGCCAGCAGCTTAGCTTTTAGCGGGAAGTTCCACAATGAGCAGTTCTTC. It is translated as CASSLAFSGKFHNEQFF. The chain recombines TRBV11-2 with TRBJ2-1; 8 bases agree with TRBD2. The CDR3 extends over 17 amino acids. J gave up 5 bases and V 1 base, and 10 bases lay outside the gene matches. Germline V gene sequence: CDR1 SGHAT, CDR2 FQNNGV.

V is TRBV28 and J is TRBJ2-5; 7 bases map to TRBD1. Trimming cost V 5 bases and J 5 bases; bases outside gene matches: 8. Germline loops: CDR1 MDHEN, CDR2 SYDVKM. CDR3 length equals 14 residues. CDR3 sequence (DNA): TGTGCCAGCAGTCTAGGACAGGTCTGGGAGACCCAGTACTTC. Its protein product is CASSLGQVWETQYF.

The chain joins TRBV5-6 to TRBJ2-1; D gene ambiguous. There are 16 residues in the CDR3. CDR1 and CDR2 from the germline V gene are SGHDT and YYEEEE. The V end lost 2 bases, the J end lost 0 bases, and 12 bases lay between the germline ends. The CDR3 sequence: CASSLKRHNSYNEQFF. For the CDR3, the DNA is TGTGCCAGCAGCTTAAAACGACACAACTCCTACAATGAGCAGTTCTTC.

The CDR3 loop reads CASSEQGQETQYF. The CDR3 DNA reads TGTGCCAGCTCTGAGCAGGGACAAGAGACCCAGTACTTC. V and J are TRBV18 and TRBJ2-5; D perhaps matches TRBD1 (5 bases). The CDR3 is 13 residues long. Trimming removed 6 bases at V and 2 bases at J, with 10 bases between. Germline CDR1 reads KGHSH; CDR2 reads LQKENI.

V and J are TRBV18 and TRBJ2-7, with 7 bases lining up with TRBD1. The CDR3 totals 16 residues. CDR1 KGHSH and CDR2 LQKENI come from the germline V gene. V trimming: 0 bases; J trimming: 1 base; junction bases outside the gene matches: 6. As DNA, the CDR3 is TGTGCCAGCTCACCACCTACAGGGGTGGGGTCCTACGAGCAGTACTTC. This sequence encodes CASSPPTGVGSYEQYF.

This chain's CDR3 is CASSPERTAYNEQFF. The CDR3 coding sequence is TGTGCCAGCAGTCCTGAAAGAACTGCCTACAATGAGCAGTTCTTC. The chain couples TRBV7-6 to TRBJ2-1; D is ambiguous. Looked up from germline, CDR1 is SGHVS and CDR2 is FNYEAQ. This CDR3 comprises 15 residues. V lost 6 bases and J lost 2, with 14 bases in between.

There are a few counts of this clone. This chain uses TRBV2 with TRBJ2-6; D is ambiguous. V was pared by 2 bases and J by 0 bases, with 11 bases between. The CDR3 has 17 amino acids. CDR1 and CDR2 from the germline V gene are SNHLY and FYNNEI. The CDR3: CASSEFRSGSGANVLTF. The CDR3 DNA sequence: TGTGCCAGCAGTGAATTCCGCTCGGGCTCTGGGGCCAACGTCCTGACTTTC.

The genes are TRBV11-1 and TRBJ2-1; 13 nucleotides agree with TRBD2. Germline V CDR1 and CDR2: SGHAT, FQDESV (reference sequence). The V gene end was trimmed by 6 bases and the J gene end by 9 bases; junction bases not matched to a gene: 8. The CDR3 covers 15 residues. In DNA form, the CDR3 reads TGTGCCAGCAGAGAAAGGGGACTAGCGGGAAGTGAGCAGTTCTTC. Encoded protein: CASRERGLAGSEQFF.

This clone has a single count. The V and J genes are TRBV7-9 and TRBJ1-3; D remains ambiguous. CDR1 is SEHNR, CDR2 FQNEAQ, per germline (reference sequence). V was shortened by 6 bases and J by 3 bases, with 15 bases between the two germline ends. The CDR3 spans 15 residues. CDR3 residues: CASRSQAVDGNTIYF. The CDR3 nucleotides read TGTGCCAGCAGGTCCCAGGCTGTAGATGGAAACACCATATATTTT.

The rearrangement uses TRBV10-2 and TRBJ2-2; 8 bases fit TRBD1. The CDR3 is made up of 14 amino acids. The junction had 6 bases not matched to a gene; V was cut back by 11 bases and J by 1 base. Germline V gene sequence: CDR1 WSHSY, CDR2 SAAADI. The CDR3 spells CAGGTGLNTGELFF. In DNA form, the CDR3 reads TGCGCCGGGGGGACAGGCCTGAACACCGGGGAGCTGTTTTTT.

This clone showed up just once. The rearrangement uses TRBV6-5 and TRBJ1-6; tentative D call: TRBD1 (6 bases). Trimming stripped 7 bases from V and 6 bases from J, with 10 bases between. This CDR3 is 13 amino acids long. Germline CDR1 and CDR2: MNHEY and SVGAGI. The CDR3 coding sequence is TGTGCCAGCACACAGGGAGTTAATTCACCCCTCCACTTT. It is translated as CASTQGVNSPLHF.

The genes are TRBV11-2 and TRBJ1-3; perhaps TRBD1 as D (5 bases). CDR3 size: 15 residues. Germline-derived CDR1 and CDR2 are SGHAT and FQNNGV. V was trimmed by 3 bases and J by 0 bases, leaving 9 bases between them. CDR3 loop: CASSLVGHSGNTIYF. The CDR3 region has the DNA TGTGCCAGCAGCTTGGTAGGACACTCTGGAAACACCATATATTTT.

V and J are TRBV7-8 and TRBJ2-7; 13 positions match TRBD2. V trimming: 0 bases; J trimming: 2 bases; junction bases outside the gene matches: 4. The CDR3 spans 17 residues. From germline, CDR1 is SGHVS and CDR2 FQNEAQ. The CDR3 DNA reads as TGTGCCAGCAGCTTAGCTATCGGACTAGCGGGAGCCTACGAGCAGTACTTC. Encoded protein: CASSLAIGLAGAYEQYF.

The chain is built from TRBV28 and TRBJ2-3; 14 positions match TRBD2. The germline CDR1 and CDR2 sequences are MDHEN and SYDVKM. The trim removed 5 bases at V and 6 bases at J, leaving 7 bases unmatched. The CDR3 has 16 residues. The CDR3 region has the DNA TGTGCCAGCAGTCGACTAGCGGGAGGGCCTGACGATACGCAGTATTTT. This gives the protein CASSRLAGGPDDTQYF.

The genes are TRBV5-4 and TRBJ2-1; TRBD2 matches 8 bases. The CDR3 loop spans 15 amino acids. From germline, CDR1 is SGHNT and CDR2 YYREEE (reference sequence). V lost 1 base, J lost 4 bases, and 4 bases stayed unmatched. The CDR3 nucleotides are TGTGCCAGCAGCTTGAGTCCTAGCGGGTACAATGAGCAGTTCTTC. Translated, it gives CASSLSPSGYNEQFF. The entire variable domain, with the rest obtained from reference TRBV5-4 and TRBJ2-1, is as follows: ETGVTQSPTHLIKTRGQQVTLRCSSQSGHNTVSWYQQALGQGPQFIFQYYREEENGRGNFPPRFSGLQFPNYSSELNVNALELDDSALYLCASSLSPSGYNEQFFGPGTRLTVL.